The 12 T cell receptor beta chains given below trace back to one sample, sequenced in a study of blood T cell repertoires in COVID-19. The table came from immunoSEQ multiplex PCR; TCRdb's copy has only in-frame clones and leaves some out. The sample includes about 200,000 clones, approximately 84% of them seen just once. The sample consisted of peripheral blood. These receptors originate from a woman in her forties or fifties with active or convalescent COVID-19.

The chain carries TRBV19 and TRBJ1-3; maybe TRBD1 (5 bases). V was cut by 3 bases and J by 4 bases, with 22 bases left in between. Germline loops: CDR1 LNHDA, CDR2 SQIVND (reference sequence). This CDR3 has 18 amino acids. In DNA, the CDR3 is TGTGCCAGTAGTATCATGCGGTCGAGGCAGGGAATCGGAAACACCATATATTTT. Amino acid sequence: CASSIMRSRQGIGNTIYF.

In this sample, this clone turned up once. The chain recombines TRBV27 with TRBJ1-2, with 7 bases fitting TRBD1. This CDR3 contains 15 residues. CDR1 is MNHEY and CDR2 is SMNVEV in the germline V gene (reference sequence). The J segment lost 8 bases and the V segment lost 0 bases, leaving 9 bases of the junction unmatched. The CDR3 nucleotides are TGTGCCAGCAGTTTATCCCGCTGGGACAGCGGAGGCTACACCTTC. Encoded protein: CASSLSRWDSGGYTF.

This clone was recorded only once. This chain connects TRBV5-1 to TRBJ1-3, with D perhaps TRBD1 (5 bases). CDR1 SGHRS and CDR2 YFSETQ come from the germline V gene. The V end lost 0 bases, the J end lost 4 bases, and 11 bases lay between the germline ends. The CDR3 is 15 residues long. The chain's CDR3 is CASSLDDRLGNTIYF. DNA for the CDR3: TGCGCCAGCAGCTTGGATGACAGATTAGGAAACACCATATATTTT. The full variable domain, with the rest looked up from reference TRBV5-1 and TRBJ1-3, is KAGVTQTPRYLIKTRGQQVTLSCSPISGHRSVSWYQQTPGQGLQFLFEYFSETQRNKGNFPGRFSGRQFSNSRSEMNVSTLELGDSALYLCASSLDDRLGNTIYFGEGSWLTVV.

V is TRBV4-1 and J is TRBJ1-5; tentative D call: TRBD1 (6 bases). V lost 0 bases and J lost 6, with 9 bases in between. Germline loops: CDR1 MGHRA, CDR2 YSYEKL. The CDR3 consists of 14 residues. The CDR3 region is CASSQDRGFQPQHF. CDR3 nucleotides: TGCGCCAGCAGCCAAGATAGGGGGTTTCAGCCCCAGCATTTT.

This sequence joins TRBV29-1 and TRBJ2-3, with 8 bases lining up with TRBD2. Germline loops: CDR1 SQVTM, CDR2 ANQGSEA. V shed 5 bases and J 4 bases; nucleotides not matched to a gene: 2. The CDR3 has 12 amino acids. The CDR3 loop reads CSVSGGPDTQYF. The DNA of the CDR3 is TGCAGCGTTAGCGGGGGTCCAGATACGCAGTATTTT.

The chain links TRBV24-1 to TRBJ2-3; D is possibly TRBD2 (5 bases). Between the trimmed V and J ends, which lost 8 bases and 4 bases, there was a span of 12 bases. This CDR3 has 13 amino acids. Germline V CDR1 and CDR2: KGHDR, SFDVKD. CDR3 region: CATNDRGADTQYF. The CDR3 region has the DNA TGTGCCACCAACGATCGGGGAGCAGATACGCAGTATTTT.

V is TRBV7-8 and J is TRBJ2-2; 11 nucleotides line up with TRBD2. Losses at the gene ends were 2 bases for V and 6 bases for J; bases not matched to a gene: 8. Germline loops: CDR1 SGHVS, CDR2 FQNEAQ. CDR3 length equals 17 residues. The CDR3 sequence: CASSLLAGGPQAGELFF. In DNA, the CDR3 is TGTGCCAGCAGCTTACTAGCGGGGGGCCCCCAGGCCGGGGAGCTGTTTTTT. Filled out from reference TRBV7-8 and TRBJ2-2, the complete variable domain reads GAGVSQSPRYKVAKRGQDVALRCDPISGHVSLFWYQQALGQGPEFLTYFQNEAQLDKSGLPSDRFFAERPEGSVSTLKIQRTQQEDSAVYLCASSLLAGGPQAGELFFGEGSRLTVL.

V usage is TRBV10-1 and J usage is TRBJ2-7; 8 nucleotides match TRBD2. V was pared by 0 bases and J by 1 base, with 14 bases of the junction left unmatched. Germline loops: CDR1 WNHNN, CDR2 SYGVQD (reference sequence). The CDR3 has 19 residues. CDR3 in amino acids: CASSESASAGGKESYEQYF. The CDR3 nucleotides read TGCGCCAGCAGTGAGTCGGCCAGCGCGGGAGGTAAGGAGTCCTACGAGCAGTACTTC.

The chain couples TRBV19 to TRBJ1-1; D is uncertain. V dropped 4 bases and J dropped 7 bases, with 13 bases sitting between them. The CDR3 length is 13 residues. The germline V gene encodes CDR1 LNHDA and CDR2 SQIVND (reference sequence). The CDR3 region is CASSTPPTGEAFF. CDR3 in DNA: TGTGCCAGTAGTACTCCCCCAACTGGTGAAGCTTTCTTT. Based on the CDR3 plus reference TRBV19 and TRBJ1-1, the full variable domain is DGGITQSPKYLFRKEGQNVTLSCEQNLNHDAMYWYRQDPGQGLRLIYYSQIVNDFQKGDIAEGYSVSREKKESFPLTVTSAQKNPTAFYLCASSTPPTGEAFFGQGTRLTVV.

This clone turned up a few times. The gene calls are TRBV5-1 and TRBJ1-6; D is possibly TRBD1 (6 bases). V lost 2 bases and J 9 bases, leaving 15 bases between the germline ends. CDR1 SGHRS and CDR2 YFSETQ come from the germline V gene. The CDR3 covers 15 residues. CDR3 in DNA: TGCGCCAGCAGCTTTACGGGAGGGGGGAGTTCACCCCTCCACTTT. Its translation is CASSFTGGGSSPLHF.

This clone was observed once. This chain connects TRBV29-1 to TRBJ1-2, with D perhaps TRBD1 (5 bases). Trimming removed 4 bases from V and 2 bases from J, with 8 bases in between. Germline V gene data show CDR1 as SQVTM and CDR2 as ANQGSEA. The CDR3 extends over 12 amino acids. The CDR3 spells CSVAGKNYGYTF. The CDR3 nucleotides read TGCAGCGTTGCAGGGAAGAACTATGGCTACACCTTC. The variable domain in full, completed from reference TRBV29-1 and TRBJ1-2, reads SAVISQKPSRDICQRGTSLTIQCQVDSQVTMMFWYRQQPGQSLTLIATANQGSEATYESGFVIDKFPISRPNLTFSTLTVSNMSPEDSSIYLCSVAGKNYGYTFGSGTRLTVV.

V and J are TRBV13 and TRBJ2-1, with 9 bases lining up with TRBD2. V dropped 7 bases and J dropped 4; count of bases not matched to a gene: 5. The length of the CDR3 is 14 residues. Germline V gene lookup returns CDR1 PRHDT and CDR2 FYEKMQ (reference sequence). Here the CDR3 DNA reads TGTGCCAGCATGGCGACTAGCGGTTACAATGAGCAGTTCTTC. This codes for CASMATSGYNEQFF.